The TCR beta chain described here comes from a study of blood T cell repertoires in COVID-19. Study-level background: Spain, Italy and the United States supplied samples that represented acute and convalescent COVID-19.

The method was immunoSEQ multiplex PCR; TCRdb's version includes in-frame clones alone and lacks a portion of them. The data hold 70,000 or so clones, with roughly 91% observed a single time. V dropped 4 bases and J dropped 1 base, with 11 bases sitting between them. Germline CDR1 reads SGHDT; CDR2 reads YYEEEE. This CDR3 comprises 14 residues. This TCR was recovered from a woman under 30 with acute or convalescent COVID-19. J is TRBJ1-1 and V is TRBV5-6; no reliable D call. The sequencing input was peripheral blood. CDR3 protein: CASSKPRQNTEAFF. The CDR3 region has the DNA TGTGCCAGCAGCAAACCTCGACAGAACACTGAAGCTTTCTTT. The full variable domain, completed using reference TRBV5-6 and TRBJ1-1, is DAGVTQSPTHLIKTRGQQVTLRCSPKSGHDTVSWYQQALGQGPQFIFQYYEEEERQRGNFPDRFSGHQFPNYSSELNVNALLLGDSALYLCASSKPRQNTEAFFGQGTRLTVV.